This TCR beta chain derives from a study of T cell responses to AZD1222 COVID-19 vaccine. The sample holds a few counts of this clone. Its target is unknown. Study-level findings and limits: The reported proportion of spike-specific TCRs targeting unmutated variant regions was nearly half. There were mostly white British donors and more females than males, and clonal diversity was possibly underestimated. All repertoire sampling was performed exclusively after the peak T cell response.

The data were produced by immunoSEQ multiplex PCR, yet TCRdb's version contains in-frame clones alone and is incomplete. Of just under 75,000 clones listed, 80% are singletons. It was second doses at about 4 or about 12 weeks that were pooled. V lost 7 bases to trimming and J lost 7 bases; unmatched junction nucleotides: 13. This CDR3 region has 15 residues. The germline CDR1 and CDR2 sequences are LNHDA and SQIVND (reference sequence). Here the sequenced sample was peripheral blood, taken 28 days after the second AZD1222 dose. The chain links TRBV19 to TRBJ2-1; the match to TRBD1 covers 7 bases. This TCR was recovered from an adult who received the AZD1222 COVID-19 vaccine. CDR3 sequence: CASTPGTDLFNEQFF. The CDR3 region has the DNA TGTGCCAGTACGCCCGGGACAGACCTCTTTAATGAGCAGTTCTTC. Using reference TRBV19 and TRBJ2-1 for the parts outside the CDR3, the full variable domain is DGGITQSPKYLFRKEGQNVTLSCEQNLNHDAMYWYRQDPGQGLRLIYYSQIVNDFQKGDIAEGYSVSREKKESFPLTVTSAQKNPTAFYLCASTPGTDLFNEQFFGPGTRLTVL.